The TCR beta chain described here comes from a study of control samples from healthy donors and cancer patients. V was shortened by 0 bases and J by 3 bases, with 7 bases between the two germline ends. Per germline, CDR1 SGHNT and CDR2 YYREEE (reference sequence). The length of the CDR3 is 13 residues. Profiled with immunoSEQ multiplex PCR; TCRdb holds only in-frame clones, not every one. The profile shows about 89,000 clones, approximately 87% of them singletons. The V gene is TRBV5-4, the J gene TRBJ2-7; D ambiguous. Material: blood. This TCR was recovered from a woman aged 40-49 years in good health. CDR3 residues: CASSLGSNYEQYF. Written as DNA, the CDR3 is TGTGCCAGCAGCTTGGGGTCTAACTACGAGCAGTACTTC.